The 25 T cell receptor beta chains below come from one sample, sequenced in a study of shared clonotypes between healthy human individuals. Some clones are missing from TCRdb's copy, which holds only in-frame ones; the method was immunoSEQ multiplex PCR. This sample has 2 million to 3 million clones, with 80% to 95% found just once. Sample: naive CD4+ T cells from PBMCs. The subset: CD45RA+ positively selected. Receptors originate from a man aged 18 to 35 in good health. Some clones in this sample may be carry-over from other donors' samples.

The chain recombines TRBV5-1 with TRBJ2-1; D is undetermined. This CDR3 is 16 amino acids long. From germline, CDR1 is SGHRS and CDR2 YFSETQ. V was clipped by 0 bases and J by 0 bases, with 10 bases between them. CDR3 loop: CASSLGAVSSYNEQFF. As DNA, the CDR3 is TGCGCCAGCAGCTTGGGTGCGGTTAGCTCCTACAATGAGCAGTTCTTC.

V and J are TRBV11-2 and TRBJ1-1; D unclear. CDR3 size: 11 residues. Germline values: CDR1 SGHAT, CDR2 FQNNGV. V lost 2 bases and J 11 bases, leaving 9 bases between the germline ends. The CDR3 region has the DNA TGTGCCAGCAGCTTACAAGGTCCGGCTTTCTTT. Translation: CASSLQGPAFF.

The V and J genes are TRBV7-7 and TRBJ2-3, with 13 positions matching TRBD2. Trimming removed 8 bases from V and 2 bases from J; junction bases left unmatched: 7. Germline CDR1 SSHAT, CDR2 FNYEAQ (reference sequence). The CDR3 covers 16 residues. The CDR3 coding sequence is TGTGCCAGCGCCCGGGGACTAGCGGGACACACAGATACGCAGTATTTT. It is translated as CASARGLAGHTDTQYF.

The chain has TRBV7-9 and TRBJ2-1; TRBD2 is a possible D gene (6 bases). Trimming removed 3 bases at V and 10 bases at J, with 10 bases between. Germline V gives CDR1 SEHNR, CDR2 FQNEAQ (reference sequence). The CDR3 has 12 residues. The CDR3 DNA is TGTGCCAGCAGCTTTATGAGCGGGGAGCAGTTCTTC. It translates to CASSFMSGEQFF.

The V call is TRBV20-1, the J call TRBJ1-1, with D possibly matching TRBD1 (5 bases). This CDR3 spans 10 amino acids. V lost 5 bases, J lost 8 bases, and 9 bases lay in between. Germline CDR1 is DFQATT and CDR2 is SNEGSKA (reference sequence). DNA for the CDR3: TGCAGTGCTCTAGACAGCGAAGCTTTCTTT. The encoded protein is CSALDSEAFF.

The chain employs TRBV10-2 and TRBJ2-2; TRBD1 or TRBD2 may be the D gene (7 bases each). V was pared by 6 bases and J by 4 bases, with 15 bases between. The CDR3 is 15 residues long. Germline CDR1 and CDR2: WSHSY and SAAADI. CDR3 loop: CASRGEGATTGELFF. CDR3 DNA sequence: TGCGCCAGCAGGGGGGAGGGGGCTACCACCGGGGAGCTGTTTTTT.

Details on this clone: The same CDR3 can be traced to other DNA sequences in this sample. This rearrangement joins TRBV28 to TRBJ2-2, with D possibly TRBD2 on 6 matching bases. V was clipped by 2 bases and J by 0 bases, with 7 bases between them. Germline V CDR1 and CDR2: MDHEN, SYDVKM. This CDR3 spans 15 amino acids. CDR3 region: CASSLGGTNTGELFF. CDR3 sequence (DNA): TGTGCCAGCAGTTTAGGCGGGACGAACACCGGGGAGCTGTTTTTT.

Points on this clone: Additional DNA sequences in this sample encode the identical CDR3. The genes are TRBV5-1 and TRBJ2-1, with D uncertain. The CDR3 is made up of 13 amino acids. Trimming removed 0 bases at V and 5 bases at J, with 6 bases between. CDR1 and CDR2 from the germline V gene are SGHRS and YFSETQ. The CDR3 loop is CASSLEPNNEQFF. CDR3 nucleotide sequence: TGCGCCAGCAGCTTGGAACCAAACAATGAGCAGTTCTTC. Complete variable domain (other parts from reference TRBV5-1 and TRBJ2-1): KAGVTQTPRYLIKTRGQQVTLSCSPISGHRSVSWYQQTPGQGLQFLFEYFSETQRNKGNFPGRFSGRQFSNSRSEMNVSTLELGDSALYLCASSLEPNNEQFFGPGTRLTVL.

The chain joins TRBV21-1 to TRBJ1-5; TRBD1, as called in the table, went unchecked against the DNA. TRBV21-1 is described as a pseudogene. This CDR3 region has 15 residues. The CDR3 sequence: CASSTYRDSYQPQHF. The CDR3 DNA reads TGTGCCAGCAGCACCTACAGGGATTCGTATCAGCCCCAGCATTTT.

The chain couples TRBV23-1 to TRBJ2-7; possible D gene TRBD1, 6 bases. TRBV23-1 is an ORF; its function is uncertain. CDR3 length equals 17 residues. Deletions cut 10 bases from V and 0 bases from J, with 25 bases between. CDR3 coding DNA: TGCGCCACGCAACCGGACTCCGGACAGATAAACTCCTACGAGCAGTACTTC. As protein: CATQPDSGQINSYEQYF.

The chain is built from TRBV27 and TRBJ1-4; possibly TRBD1 for D (6 bases). V was cut by 2 bases and J by 8 bases, with 12 bases left in between. CDR3 length: 14 amino acids. Germline lookup yields CDR1 MNHEY and CDR2 SMNVEV (reference sequence). In DNA form, the CDR3 reads TGTGCCAGCAGTTTACAAGGGGGGGAAGAAAAACTGTTTTTT. This gives the protein CASSLQGGEEKLFF.

This clone has only one observation. This chain joins TRBV5-4 and TRBJ2-7, with D tentatively TRBD2 (5 bases). The CDR3 has 14 residues. Trimming shortened V by 3 bases and J by 5 bases, and 15 bases separated the two germline ends. Germline V CDR1 and CDR2: SGHNT, YYREEE (reference sequence). In DNA form, the CDR3 reads TGTGCCAGCAGCTCCCCTCGGAGGACGGACGAGCAGTACTTC. This encodes CASSSPRRTDEQYF.

The chain combines TRBV13 with TRBJ2-3; D call uncertain. The CDR3 consists of 13 residues. V lost 5 bases and J 0 bases, leaving 6 bases between the germline ends. Germline lookup yields CDR1 PRHDT and CDR2 FYEKMQ (reference sequence). The CDR3 region has the DNA TGTGCCAGCAGCGTCGATAGCACAGATACGCAGTATTTT. Translation: CASSVDSTDTQYF.

This chain connects TRBV11-2 to TRBJ2-6; D may correspond to TRBD1 or TRBD2 (5 bases each). Trimming left V 0 bases short and J 2 bases short, with 8 bases between. Germline V CDR1 and CDR2: SGHAT, FQNNGV. This CDR3 is 16 amino acids long. CDR3 coding DNA: TGTGCCAGCAGCTTAGATCTGGGGGCTGGGGCCAACGTCCTGACTTTC. Protein sequence: CASSLDLGAGANVLTF.

This clone was seen a single time. The chain couples TRBV5-1 to TRBJ2-1; 12 bases are a match to TRBD2. V trimming: 0 bases; J trimming: 10 bases; junction bases outside the gene matches: 2. Germline V lookup: CDR1 SGHRS, CDR2 YFSETQ. This CDR3 has 14 amino acids. The CDR3, as DNA: TGCGCCAGCAGCTTGGGGACTAGCGGGATGGAGCAGTTCTTC. Translated: CASSLGTSGMEQFF.

This clone occurred once. J is TRBJ2-5 and V is TRBV15; D is ambiguous. The V end lost 0 bases, the J end lost 4 bases, and 9 bases lay between the germline ends. CDR1 is LNHNV, CDR2 YYDKDF, per germline (reference sequence). This CDR3 has 14 residues. For the CDR3, the DNA is TGTGCCACCAGCAGAGATAGATTAGGAGAGACCCAGTACTTC. Translated, it gives CATSRDRLGETQYF.

This chain connects TRBV18 to TRBJ2-7; unclear D gene. Deletions cut 1 base from V and 1 base from J, with 8 bases between. Germline loops: CDR1 KGHSH, CDR2 LQKENI. The CDR3 length is 14 residues. CDR3 bases: TGTGCCAGCTCACCACAGGGATTTTCCTACGAGCAGTACTTC. Translation gives CASSPQGFSYEQYF.

The chain uses TRBV18 and TRBJ1-2; tentatively, D is TRBD1 (5 bases). Germline V gives CDR1 KGHSH, CDR2 LQKENI. The CDR3 sequence is 15 residues long. Trimming took off 6 bases at V and 5 bases at J, with 19 bases between the two ends. The CDR3 spells CASSTPGSPPYGYTF. Written as DNA, the CDR3 is TGTGCCAGCTCGACCCCAGGGAGTCCCCCATATGGCTACACCTTC. Full variable domain (rest looked up from reference TRBV18 and TRBJ1-2): NAGVMQNPRHLVRRRGQEARLRCSPMKGHSHVYWYRQLPEEGLKFMVYLQKENIIDESGMPKERFSAEFPKEGPSILRIQQVVRGDSAAYFCASSTPGSPPYGYTFGSGTRLTVV.

The CDR3 DNA sequence: TGCGCCAGCAGCTTGGCAGGGTTGGATCGGGAGGGCGAGCAGTACTTC. Translating it yields CASSLAGLDREGEQYF. The chain combines TRBV5-1 with TRBJ2-7; 8 nucleotides agree with TRBD2. The CDR3 is 16 residues long. The ends lost 0 bases at V and 6 bases at J; junction bases unmatched: 11. CDR1 is SGHRS and CDR2 is YFSETQ in the germline V gene.

This chain links TRBV30 with TRBJ2-7; 13 bases are shared with TRBD2. The CDR3 runs to 16 residues. Germline V lookup: CDR1 GTSNPN, CDR2 SVGIG (reference sequence). V lost 2 bases, J lost 3 bases, and 7 bases stayed unmatched. For the CDR3, the DNA is TGTGCCTGGAGTTCTGGGACTAGCGGGAATTACTACGAGCAGTACTTC. Its protein product is CAWSSGTSGNYYEQYF.

The chain recombines TRBV5-4 with TRBJ2-5; 14 bases line up with TRBD2. V gave up 4 bases and J gave up 5 bases; unmatched junction bases: 4. Germline CDR1 SGHNT, CDR2 YYREEE (reference sequence). CDR3 length: 15 amino acids. The DNA of the CDR3 is TGTGCCAGCAGCCCAAGGACTAGCGGGGGGGAGACCCAGTACTTC. Protein: CASSPRTSGGETQYF.

The chain is built from TRBV5-1 and TRBJ2-3; no clear D. The CDR3 is 12 amino acids. V lost 3 bases and J lost 6, with 8 bases in between. Germline V CDR1 and CDR2: SGHRS, YFSETQ. CDR3 region: CASSSNWDTQYF. Written as DNA, the CDR3 is TGCGCCAGCAGCTCAAACTGGGATACGCAGTATTTT.

The rearrangement joins TRBV28 to TRBJ2-6; the D is unclear. V gave up 6 bases and J gave up 5 bases, with 8 bases separating them. CDR3 length: 13 residues. In germline, CDR1 is MDHEN, CDR2 SYDVKM. CDR3: CASSIDRANVLTF. CDR3 in DNA: TGTGCCAGCAGCATTGACAGGGCCAACGTCCTGACTTTC.

The V call is TRBV14, the J call TRBJ1-2, with D possibly matching TRBD1 (5 bases). Trimming shortened V by 3 bases and J by 4 bases, and 12 bases separated the two germline ends. The CDR3 totals 14 residues. Germline CDR1 and CDR2: SGHDN and FVKESK. As DNA, the CDR3 is TGTGCCAGCAGCCAGGTCGCAGGGACCTATGGCTACACCTTC. Translated, it gives CASSQVAGTYGYTF.

The chain carries TRBV30 and TRBJ2-3, with TRBD2 identical over 10 bases. CDR1 is GTSNPN and CDR2 is SVGIG in the germline V gene (reference sequence). V was pared by 4 bases and J by 4 bases, with 11 bases of the junction left unmatched. This CDR3 has 16 residues. The CDR3 DNA reads TGTGCCTGGACCGGGGGAGCGGGAGGGGTTCCAGATACGCAGTATTTT. Translating gives CAWTGGAGGVPDTQYF.